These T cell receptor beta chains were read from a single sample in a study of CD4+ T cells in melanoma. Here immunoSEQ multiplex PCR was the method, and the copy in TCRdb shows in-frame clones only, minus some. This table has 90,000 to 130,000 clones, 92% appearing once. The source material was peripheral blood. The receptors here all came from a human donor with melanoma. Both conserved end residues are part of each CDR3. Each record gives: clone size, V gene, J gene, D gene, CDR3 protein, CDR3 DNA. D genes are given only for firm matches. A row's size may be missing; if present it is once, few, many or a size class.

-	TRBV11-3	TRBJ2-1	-	CASSLVGSYNEQFF	TGTGCCAGCAGCTTAGTCGGGTCCTACAATGAGCAGTTCTTC
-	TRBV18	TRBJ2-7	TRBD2	CASSPREGSSEQYF	TGTGCCAGCTCTCCCCGGGAGGGGAGCAGCGAGCAGTACTTC
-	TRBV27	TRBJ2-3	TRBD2	CASSRTSHEFRDTQYF	TGTGCCAGCAGTCGGACTAGTCACGAGTTCAGGGATACGCAGTATTTT
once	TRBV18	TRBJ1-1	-	CASSPPLPGEAFF	TGTGCCAGCTCACCACCTTTACCGGGTGAAGCTTTCTTT
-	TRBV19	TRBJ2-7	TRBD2	CASSMSSGRASGYSYEQYF	TGTGCCAGTAGTATGAGTTCTGGAAGGGCTAGCGGTTACTCCTACGAGCAGTACTTC
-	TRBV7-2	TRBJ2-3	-	CASSLPGTQYF	TGTGCCAGCAGCCTCCCGGGTACGCAGTATTTT
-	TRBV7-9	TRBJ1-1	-	CASSFDPGYSTEAFF	TGTGCCAGCAGCTTTGATCCAGGGTATTCAACTGAAGCTTTCTTT
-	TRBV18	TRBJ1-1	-	CASSPLFLDTEAFF	TGTGCCAGCTCACCACTATTTTTAGACACTGAAGCTTTCTTT
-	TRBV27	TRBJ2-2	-	CASKQGPAITGELFF	TGTGCCAGCAAACAGGGACCCGCCATCACCGGGGAGCTGTTTTTT
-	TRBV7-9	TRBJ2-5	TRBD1	CASSPGTGGTETQYF	TGTGCCAGCAGCCCCGGGACAGGGGGCACAGAGACCCAGTACTTC
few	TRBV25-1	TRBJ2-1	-	CASSEFREASRSEQFF	TGTGCCAGCAGTGAATTCAGGGAGGCTAGTCGGAGTGAGCAGTTCTTC
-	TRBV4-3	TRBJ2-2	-	CASGYRENTGELFF	TGCGCCAGCGGATATAGGGAGAACACCGGGGAGCTGTTTTTT
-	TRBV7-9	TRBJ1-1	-	CASSLERRSEAFF	TGTGCCAGCAGCTTAGAACGGCGGTCTGAAGCTTTCTTT
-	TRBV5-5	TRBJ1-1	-	CASSSTGNTEAFF	TGTGCCAGCAGTTCAACAGGGAACACTGAAGCTTTCTTT
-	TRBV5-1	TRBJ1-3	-	CASSLLGVFGNTIYF	TGCGCCAGCAGCTTGCTGGGGGTCTTTGGAAACACCATATATTTT
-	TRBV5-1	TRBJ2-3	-	CASSLEVYFTDTQYF	TGCGCCAGCAGCTTGGAGGTGTACTTCACAGATACGCAGTATTTT